The rows below give T cell receptor beta chains drawn from one sample of a study of T cells in Graves' hyperthyroidism and ophthalmopathy. Each CDR3 protein gets one entry after TCRdb re-called the multiplex PCR reads with MiXCR. Of around 290,000 distinct CDR3 sequences listed, approximately 17% are singletons. Sequencing was performed on blood. Receptors were obtained from an older woman with Graves' ophthalmopathy. The CDR3 runs from the conserved cysteine through the conserved F or W. Fields, in order: CDR3 protein, CDR3 DNA, clone size, J gene, D gene, V gene, CDR3 length. A D gene is named only where the DNA matches it firmly. Size values are once, few and many counts, or a class for expanded clones, and some rows have none.

CDR3: CASMPLAGGPGSYNEQFF
DNA: TGCGCCAGCATGCCCTTGGCGGGAGGGCCGGGCTCCTACAATGAGCAGTTCTTC
size: few
J: TRBJ2-1
D: TRBD2
V: TRBV5-1
length: 18

CDR3: CASSLLNPGTGDNEQFF
DNA: TGTGCCAGCAGCTTGCTGAATCCCGGGACAGGGGACAATGAGCAGTTCTTC
size: many
J: TRBJ2-1
D: TRBD1
V: TRBV7-2
length: 17

CDR3: CASSWGNEKLFF
DNA: TGTGCCAGCAGTTGGGGTAATGAAAAACTGTTTTTT
size: .
J: TRBJ1-4
D: .
V: TRBV28
length: 12

CDR3: CATSPGGKQPQHF
DNA: TGTGCCACCAGTCCCGGGGGCAAACAGCCCCAGCATTTT
size: few
J: TRBJ1-5
D: .
V: TRBV24-1
length: 13

CDR3: CASSYYLQQGNQETQYF
DNA: TGTGCCAGCAGTTACTATCTCCAACAGGGGAACCAAGAGACCCAGTACTTC
size: few
J: TRBJ2-5
D: TRBD1
V: TRBV6-2/TRBV6-3
length: 17

CDR3: CAISDPGTGVEQYF
DNA: TGTGCCATCAGTGACCCCGGGACAGGGGTCGAGCAGTACTTC
size: many
J: TRBJ2-7
D: TRBD1
V: TRBV10-3
length: 14

CDR3: CASSLFGLKGKLFF
DNA: TGTGCCAGCAGTTTATTTGGCCTCAAGGGGAAACTGTTTTTT
size: few
J: TRBJ1-4
D: .
V: TRBV27
length: 14

CDR3: CASSYSWAKYDEQFF
DNA: TGTGCCAGCAGTTACTCATGGGCGAAGTACGATGAGCAGTTCTTC
size: many
J: TRBJ2-1
D: .
V: TRBV6-1
length: 15

CDR3: CASSQGGSRRTIEAFF
DNA: TGTGCCAGCAGCCAAGGTGGAAGTAGGCGGACAATTGAAGCTTTCTTT
size: .
J: TRBJ1-1
D: .
V: TRBV4-2
length: 16

CDR3: CSALPLVVSHEQYF
DNA: TGCAGTGCTCTCCCCCTGGTCGTTTCGCACGAGCAGTACTTC
size: few
J: TRBJ2-7
D: .
V: TRBV20-1
length: 14

CDR3: CASSPAPGQGGEEKLFF
DNA: TGCGCCAGCAGCCCGGCCCCTGGACAGGGGGGAGAGGAAAAACTGTTTTTT
size: .
J: TRBJ1-4
D: TRBD1
V: TRBV4-3
length: 17

CDR3: CSLLGQGISAFF
DNA: TGCAGTCTGCTAGGACAGGGTATTTCAGCTTTCTTT
size: many
J: TRBJ1-1
D: TRBD1
V: TRBV20-1
length: 12

CDR3: CASSQQGGAANVLTF
DNA: TGCGCCAGCAGCCAACAGGGAGGTGCGGCCAACGTCCTGACTTTC
size: few
J: TRBJ2-6
D: .
V: TRBV4-1
length: 15

CDR3: CASSQPRGGRALGTDTQYF
DNA: TGTGCCAGCAGCCAACCCCGCGGCGGGAGGGCCCTGGGAACAGATACGCAGTATTTT
size: .
J: TRBJ2-3
D: TRBD2
V: TRBV3-1
length: 19

CDR3: CASSPPLFFAAGGPPDTQYF
DNA: TGTGCCAGCAGCCCGCCCCTGTTCTTTGCCGCGGGGGGGCCCCCAGATACGCAGTATTTT
size: many
J: TRBJ2-3
D: TRBD2
V: TRBV7-2
length: 20

CDR3: CSAPREGRNLHYEQYF
DNA: TGCAGTGCTCCGCGCGAGGGGCGCAACTTGCACTACGAGCAGTACTTC
size: many
J: TRBJ2-7
D: .
V: TRBV20-1
length: 16

CDR3: CAIKGTGVTEAFF
DNA: TGTGCCATCAAAGGGACAGGGGTGACTGAAGCTTTCTTT
size: .
J: TRBJ1-1
D: TRBD1
V: TRBV10-3
length: 13

CDR3: CASSFLAGGPHGYEQYF
DNA: TGTGCCAGCAGCTTTCTAGCGGGAGGGCCCCACGGCTACGAGCAGTACTTC
size: many
J: TRBJ2-7
D: TRBD2
V: TRBV7-8
length: 17

CDR3: CASRLVTGSNYGYTF
DNA: TGTGCCAGCCGTTTAGTGACAGGGTCAAACTATGGCTACACCTTC
size: .
J: TRBJ1-2
D: TRBD1
V: TRBV28
length: 15

CDR3: CASRGTALVYSNQPQHF
DNA: TGTGCCAGCAGAGGGACAGCCCTCGTTTATAGCAATCAGCCCCAGCATTTT
size: many
J: TRBJ1-5
D: TRBD1
V: TRBV2
length: 17

CDR3: CASSSHTGPEQYF
DNA: TGTGCCAGCAGTTCGCATACAGGGCCCGAGCAGTACTTC
size: many
J: TRBJ2-7
D: .
V: TRBV27
length: 13

CDR3: CASSVAYRLAGASSTDTQYF
DNA: TGTGCCAGCAGCGTAGCTTATCGACTAGCGGGGGCTTCTAGCACAGATACGCAGTATTTT
size: .
J: TRBJ2-3
D: TRBD2
V: TRBV9
length: 20

CDR3: CASRRGAFNEKLFF
DNA: TGCGCCAGCAGGAGGGGGGCCTTTAATGAAAAACTGTTTTTT
size: .
J: TRBJ1-4
D: .
V: TRBV5-1
length: 14